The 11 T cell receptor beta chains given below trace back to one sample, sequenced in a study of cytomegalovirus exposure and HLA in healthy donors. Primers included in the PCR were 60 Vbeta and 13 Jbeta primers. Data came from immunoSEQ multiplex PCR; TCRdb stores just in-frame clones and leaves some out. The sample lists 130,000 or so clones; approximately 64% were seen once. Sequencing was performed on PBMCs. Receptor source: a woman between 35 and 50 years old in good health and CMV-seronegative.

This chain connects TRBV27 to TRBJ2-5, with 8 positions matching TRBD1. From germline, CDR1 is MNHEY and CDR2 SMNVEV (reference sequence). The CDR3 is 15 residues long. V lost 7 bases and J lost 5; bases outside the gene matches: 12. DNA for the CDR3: TGTGCCAGCAAGTCGGGGCAGGGGGCGAGGGAGACCCAGTACTTC. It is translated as CASKSGQGARETQYF.

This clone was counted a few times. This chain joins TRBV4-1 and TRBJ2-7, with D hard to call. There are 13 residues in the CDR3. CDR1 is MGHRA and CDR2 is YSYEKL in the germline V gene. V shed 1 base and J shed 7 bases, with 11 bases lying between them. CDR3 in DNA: TGCGCCAGCAGCCAAGTAGTCTCGAGGGAGCAGTACTTC. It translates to CASSQVVSREQYF.

The CDR3, as DNA: TGCGCCAGCAGCCCCAGCTCAGGAGGTAGCACTGAAGCTTTCTTT. It translates to CASSPSSGGSTEAFF. The J gene is TRBJ1-1, the V gene TRBV4-1; D is uncertain. This CDR3 has 15 residues. CDR1 and CDR2 (germline): MGHRA, YSYEKL. V was cut by 4 bases and J by 4 bases, with 16 bases left in between.

CDR3 loop: CASSLQGPSGNTIYF. CDR3 sequence (DNA): TGTGCCAGCAGCCTACAGGGCCCCTCTGGAAACACCATATATTTT. This chain uses TRBV7-2 with TRBJ1-3, with D possibly TRBD1 on 6 matching bases. CDR1 and CDR2 from the germline V gene are SGHTA and FQGNSA. The CDR3 consists of 15 residues. Trimming stripped 5 bases from V and 0 bases from J, with 11 bases between.

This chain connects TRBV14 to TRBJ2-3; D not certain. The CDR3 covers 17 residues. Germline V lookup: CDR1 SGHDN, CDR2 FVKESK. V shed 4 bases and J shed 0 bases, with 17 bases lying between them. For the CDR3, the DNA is TGTGCCAGCAGCCCGATCGAGACTTCGATTAGCACAGATACGCAGTATTTT. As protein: CASSPIETSISTDTQYF.

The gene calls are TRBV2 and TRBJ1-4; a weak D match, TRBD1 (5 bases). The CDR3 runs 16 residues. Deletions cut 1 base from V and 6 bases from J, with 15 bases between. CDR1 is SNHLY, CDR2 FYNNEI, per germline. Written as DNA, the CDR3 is TGTGCCAGCAGTGAAGTCCTGGGGGAGGTGGATGAAAAACTGTTTTTT. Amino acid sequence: CASSEVLGEVDEKLFF. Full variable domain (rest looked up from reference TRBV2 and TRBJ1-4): EPEVTQTPSHQVTQMGQEVILRCVPISNHLYFYWYRQILGQKVEFLVSFYNNEISEKSEIFDDQFSVERPDGSNFTLKIRSTKLEDSAMYFCASSEVLGEVDEKLFFGSGTQLSVL.

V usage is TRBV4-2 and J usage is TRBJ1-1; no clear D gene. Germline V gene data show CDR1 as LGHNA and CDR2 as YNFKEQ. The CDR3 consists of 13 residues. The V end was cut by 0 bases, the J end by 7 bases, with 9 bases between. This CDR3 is CASSQDGPGEAFF. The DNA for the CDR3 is TGTGCCAGCAGCCAAGATGGGCCCGGTGAAGCTTTCTTT.

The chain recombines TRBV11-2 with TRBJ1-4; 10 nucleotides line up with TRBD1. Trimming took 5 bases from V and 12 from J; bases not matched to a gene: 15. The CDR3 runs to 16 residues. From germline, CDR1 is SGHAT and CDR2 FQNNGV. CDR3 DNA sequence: TGTGCCAGCAGCCCTAGCATCGGGACAGGGGTGGCGGAACTGTTTTTT. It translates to CASSPSIGTGVAELFF.

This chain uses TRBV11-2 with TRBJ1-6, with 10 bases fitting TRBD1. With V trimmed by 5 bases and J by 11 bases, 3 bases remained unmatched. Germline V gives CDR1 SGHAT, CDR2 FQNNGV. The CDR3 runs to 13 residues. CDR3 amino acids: CASSQGQGAPLHF. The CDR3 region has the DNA TGTGCCAGCAGCCAAGGACAGGGGGCACCCCTCCACTTT.

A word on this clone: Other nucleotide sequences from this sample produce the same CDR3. CDR3 DNA: TGTGCCAGCAGTTCGGGACAGGGGAATCAGCCCCAGCATTTT. Amino acid sequence: CASSSGQGNQPQHF. This chain uses TRBV6-5 with TRBJ1-5, with 10 bases matching TRBD1. The CDR3 extends over 14 amino acids. From germline, CDR1 is MNHEY and CDR2 SVGAGI. Trimming took 4 bases from V and 4 from J; bases not matched to a gene: 1.

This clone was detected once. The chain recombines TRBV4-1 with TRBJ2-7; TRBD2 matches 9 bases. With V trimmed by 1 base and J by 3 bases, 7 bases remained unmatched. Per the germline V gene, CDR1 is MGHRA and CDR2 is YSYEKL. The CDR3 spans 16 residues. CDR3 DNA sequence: TGCGCCAGCAGCCAAGGCAGCGGGGGGCCTTACTACGAGCAGTACTTC. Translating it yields CASSQGSGGPYYEQYF.